The present entry profiles one T cell receptor (beta chain) with its context. Germline lookup yields CDR1 LGHNA and CDR2 YNFKEQ. The CDR3 length is 17 residues. Trimming removed 1 base from V and 8 bases from J; junction bases left unmatched: 10. Clones were sequenced by immunoSEQ multiplex PCR, and TCRdb holds only the in-frame ones, with some missing. The repertoire includes about 500,000 clones, roughly three quarters of them detected once, and about 11% sits in the top ten. This sample is drawn from a study of shared clonotypes between healthy human individuals. Nashville, Tennessee was home to all donors, each a Caucasian adult.

V and J are TRBV4-2 and TRBJ1-4, with 10 nucleotides matching TRBD1. The sample was PBMCs. The TCR originated in a middle-aged woman in good health. Some clones in this sample may be carry-over from other donors' samples. This CDR3 is CASSQGRLGTGVEKLFF. CDR3 DNA sequence: TGTGCCAGCAGCCAAGGGAGACTCGGGACAGGGGTCGAAAAACTGTTTTTT.